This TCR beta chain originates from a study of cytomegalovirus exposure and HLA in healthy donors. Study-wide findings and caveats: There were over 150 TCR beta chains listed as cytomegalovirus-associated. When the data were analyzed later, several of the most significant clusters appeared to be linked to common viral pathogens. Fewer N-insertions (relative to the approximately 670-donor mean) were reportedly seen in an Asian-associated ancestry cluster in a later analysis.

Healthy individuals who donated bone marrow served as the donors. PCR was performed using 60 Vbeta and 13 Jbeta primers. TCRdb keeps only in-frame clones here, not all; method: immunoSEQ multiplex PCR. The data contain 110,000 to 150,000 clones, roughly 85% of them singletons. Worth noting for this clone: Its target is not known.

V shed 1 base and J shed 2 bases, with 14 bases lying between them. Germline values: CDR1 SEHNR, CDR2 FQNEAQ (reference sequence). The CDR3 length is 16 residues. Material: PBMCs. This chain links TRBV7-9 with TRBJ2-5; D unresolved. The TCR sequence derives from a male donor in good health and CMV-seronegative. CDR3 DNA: TGTGCCAGCAGCTTAGAATATACAGAGAGTCAAGAGACCCAGTACTTC. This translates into CASSLEYTESQETQYF.